Presented here are 19 T cell receptor beta chains from one specimen sequenced in a study of T cell repertoires in cytomegalovirus infection. TCRdb re-derived calls from the reads in MiXCR, one entry per CDR3 protein. The table includes 450,000 to 600,000 distinct CDR3 sequences, over 9% detected once. Sequencing was carried out using PBMCs. The receptors come from a human donor in good health (CMV status not recorded). Some clones in this sample may be carry-over from other donors' samples.

The chain has TRBV19 and TRBJ1-1, with TRBD1 as a possible D gene (6 bases). Looked up from germline, CDR1 is LNHDA and CDR2 is SQIVND (reference sequence). Trimming removed 2 bases from V and 5 bases from J, with 15 bases in between. There are 15 residues in the CDR3. The DNA of the CDR3 is TGTGCCAGTAGTATACCCCGGGGGGGCGGAACTGAAGCTTTCTTT. This codes for CASSIPRGGGTEAFF.

In its sample, this clonotype was seen many times. V and J are TRBV5-1 and TRBJ2-1, with D possibly being TRBD2 (7 bases). V shed 4 bases and J shed 2 bases, with 19 bases lying between them. The length of the CDR3 is 17 residues. Germline assignment: CDR1 SGHRS and CDR2 YFSETQ. In nucleotides, the CDR3 is TGCGCCAGCAGCCACGGGGGCGGGAGTATCACCTACAATGAGCAGTTCTTC. This sequence encodes CASSHGGGSITYNEQFF.

This chain joins TRBV2 and TRBJ2-3, with 10 bases identical to TRBD2. The CDR3 consists of 15 residues. V lost 6 bases and J lost 3; bases outside the gene matches: 6. Germline V gives CDR1 SNHLY, CDR2 FYNNEI. This CDR3 reads CASRETSGVTDTQYF. Here the CDR3 DNA reads TGTGCCAGCAGGGAAACTAGCGGGGTAACAGATACGCAGTATTTT.

This clonotype was detected only a few times. The J gene is TRBJ2-1, the V gene TRBV28, with D possibly matching TRBD2 (5 bases). This CDR3 has 12 residues. V was trimmed by 5 bases and J by 7 bases, leaving 9 bases between them. Germline V CDR1 and CDR2: MDHEN, SYDVKM. The CDR3 loop is CASSRSANEQFF. Here the CDR3 DNA reads TGTGCCAGCAGTCGTAGCGCTAATGAGCAGTTCTTC.

This clonotype was seen repeatedly, ten times or more. V is TRBV5-1 and J is TRBJ2-3, with 9 bases that match TRBD2. V was clipped by 4 bases and J by 7 bases; unmatched bases: 4. The CDR3 covers 13 residues. Per the germline V gene, CDR1 is SGHRS and CDR2 is YFSETQ. The CDR3 loop reads CASSPLAGHTQYF. For the CDR3, the DNA is TGCGCCAGCAGCCCCCTAGCGGGGCATACGCAGTATTTT.

In this sample, this clonotype turned up a few times. This chain uses TRBV10-3 with TRBJ1-2; no definite D call. The V gene lost 3 bases and the J gene lost 14 bases, with 13 bases spanning the gap. The CDR3 consists of 11 residues. Germline CDR1 is ENHRY and CDR2 is SYGVKD. In DNA form, the CDR3 reads TGTGCCATCAGTGACAGTTCAGTATCTACCTTC. Translated, it gives CAISDSSVSTF.

This clonotype was found many times. The V and J genes are TRBV10-3 and TRBJ2-1; 11 nucleotides match TRBD2. The germline V gene has CDR1 ENHRY and CDR2 SYGVKD. Germline trimming cut 3 bases from V and 5 bases from J; bases unmatched to any gene: 0. The CDR3 totals 14 residues. CDR3 protein: CAISELAGDNEQFF. Written as DNA, the CDR3 is TGTGCCATCAGTGAACTAGCGGGAGACAATGAGCAGTTCTTC.

The chain employs TRBV5-1 and TRBJ2-5; perhaps TRBD2 as D (6 bases). The CDR3 is 17 residues long. Per germline, CDR1 SGHRS and CDR2 YFSETQ. V was cut by 4 bases and J by 3 bases, with 22 bases left in between. The CDR3, as DNA: TGCGCCAGCAGCCCCTTTGGGGGGAAGGCCACGAAAGAGACCCAGTACTTC. As protein: CASSPFGGKATKETQYF.

This clonotype was recorded many times. The rearrangement links TRBV7-8 to TRBJ2-2, with D possibly TRBD2 on 5 matching bases. Trimming removed 7 bases from V and 4 bases from J, with 10 bases in between. Germline V lookup: CDR1 SGHVS, CDR2 FQNEAQ. The CDR3 is 13 residues long. The CDR3 nucleotides read TGTGCCAGCAAAAGAGCGGTCACCGGGGAGCTGTTTTTT. Translating gives CASKRAVTGELFF.

The sample holds many counts of this clonotype. DNA for the CDR3: TGTGCCAGCAGCTCCCTCGGGCCGCAGTACTTC. Amino acid sequence: CASSSLGPQYF. J is TRBJ2-7 and V is TRBV7-9; D gene ambiguous. Trimming stripped 4 bases from V and 9 bases from J, with 10 bases between. The germline gives CDR1 SEHNR, CDR2 FQNEAQ (reference sequence). The CDR3 contains 11 residues.

This clonotype was counted once. V gene TRBV18 combines with J gene TRBJ1-5; no clear D gene. Trimming shortened V by 3 bases and J by 7 bases, and 10 bases separated the two germline ends. Germline-derived CDR1 and CDR2 are KGHSH and LQKENI. The CDR3 sequence is 13 residues long. Here the CDR3 DNA reads TGTGCCAGCTCACCGGCCAGGCTACAGCCCCAGCATTTT. Protein sequence: CASSPARLQPQHF.

This clonotype has ten or more counts. The chain uses TRBV10-3 and TRBJ2-3; maybe TRBD1 (5 bases). In germline, CDR1 is ENHRY, CDR2 SYGVKD. Deletions cut 0 bases from V and 2 bases from J, with 9 bases between. This CDR3 region has 15 residues. The DNA for the CDR3 is TGTGCCATCAGTGAGTCGCAGGGCTTCACAGATACGCAGTATTTT. As protein: CAISESQGFTDTQYF.

This clonotype showed up just a few times. This rearrangement joins TRBV20-1 to TRBJ2-4; D is uncertain. V lost 2 bases and J lost 0, with 8 bases in between. The CDR3 totals 14 residues. Per the germline V gene, CDR1 is DFQATT and CDR2 is SNEGSKA (reference sequence). The CDR3 sequence: CSARRAVAKNIQYF. In DNA form, the CDR3 reads TGCAGTGCTAGACGGGCAGTAGCCAAAAACATTCAGTACTTC.

This clonotype was counted many times. The J gene is TRBJ2-7, the V gene TRBV7-9; TRBD1 matches 7 bases. The CDR3 length is 15 residues. In germline, CDR1 is SEHNR, CDR2 FQNEAQ (reference sequence). The junction had 9 bases not matched to a gene; V was cut back by 5 bases and J by 2 bases. The CDR3 region is CASSPPDRFPYEQYF. The CDR3 bases are TGTGCCAGCAGCCCCCCGGACAGGTTCCCCTACGAGCAGTACTTC.

The chain links TRBV7-8 to TRBJ2-2, with D uncertain. Germline CDR1 is SGHVS and CDR2 is FQNEAQ. Trimming removed 4 bases at V and 9 bases at J, with 12 bases between. CDR3 length: 13 amino acids. In DNA, the CDR3 is TGTGCCAGCAGCTCTACGGAGAGCCGGGAGCTGTTTTTT. Translation: CASSSTESRELFF.

This clonotype was seen only a few times. The V gene is TRBV5-1, the J gene TRBJ1-2, with 8 bases lining up with TRBD1. After removal of 8 bases from V and 2 bases from J, the junction contained 8 bases not matched to a gene. Germline V lookup: CDR1 SGHRS, CDR2 YFSETQ. The CDR3 has 14 amino acids. The DNA for the CDR3 is TGCGCCAGTGGGACAGGCGACTTAAACTATGGCTACACCTTC. This codes for CASGTGDLNYGYTF.

At least ten counts were recorded for this clonotype. CDR3 amino acids: CASSRGGIKNTEAFF. Here the CDR3 DNA reads TGTGCCAGTAGTAGAGGTGGAATCAAGAACACTGAAGCTTTCTTT. This chain links TRBV19 with TRBJ1-1; D gene ambiguous. Germline lookup yields CDR1 LNHDA and CDR2 SQIVND (reference sequence). The CDR3 loop spans 15 amino acids. The germline V and J ends were trimmed by 4 bases and 1 base, with 13 bases remaining between them.

The chain joins TRBV6-5 to TRBJ1-2, with TRBD1 identical over 8 bases. Germline V gene sequence: CDR1 MNHEY, CDR2 SVGAGI. The CDR3 is 13 amino acids. V trimming: 8 bases; J trimming: 8 bases; junction bases outside the gene matches: 10. CDR3 in DNA: TGTGCCAGCGGAAAACCGACAGGGGTCGGCTACACCTTC. Amino acid sequence: CASGKPTGVGYTF.

A note on this clonotype: A much bigger clone sits one base away, suggesting this may be a read error. The chain links TRBV7-6 to TRBJ1-2; D is unresolved. The CDR3 sequence is 14 residues long. V was pared by 5 bases and J by 4 bases, with 14 bases between. The germline gives CDR1 SGHVS, CDR2 FNYEAQ. CDR3 sequence (DNA): TGTGCCAGCAGCCCCGGGCAGATGAGCTATGGCTACACCTTC. As protein: CASSPGQMSYGYTF.